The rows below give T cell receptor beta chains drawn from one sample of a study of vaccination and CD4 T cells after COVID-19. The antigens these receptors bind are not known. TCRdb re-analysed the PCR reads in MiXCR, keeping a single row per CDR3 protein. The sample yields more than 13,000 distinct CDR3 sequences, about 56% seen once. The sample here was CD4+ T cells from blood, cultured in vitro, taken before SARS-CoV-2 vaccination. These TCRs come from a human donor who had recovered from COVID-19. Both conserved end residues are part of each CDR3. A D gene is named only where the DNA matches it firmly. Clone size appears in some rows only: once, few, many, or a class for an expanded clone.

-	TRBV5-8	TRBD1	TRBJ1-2	CASSLETGGFGYTF	TGTGCCAGCAGCTTGGAGACAGGGGGTTTTGGCTACACCTTC
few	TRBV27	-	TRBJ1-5	CASSLREGQPQHF	TGTGCCAGCAGTTTACGCGAGGGTCAGCCCCAGCATTTT
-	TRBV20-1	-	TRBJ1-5	CSASDRDQPQHF	TGCAGTGCATCGGACAGAGATCAGCCCCAGCATTTT
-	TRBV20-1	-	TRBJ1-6	CSAYGQENSPLHF	TGCAGTGCCTACGGTCAAGAAAATTCACCCCTCCACTTT
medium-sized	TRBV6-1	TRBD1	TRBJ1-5	CASRGGGARQPQHF	TGTGCCAGCAGAGGAGGGGGCGCACGGCAGCCCCAGCATTTT
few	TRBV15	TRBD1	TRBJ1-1	CATSDSYRGWNTEAFF	TGTGCCACCAGCGATTCCTACAGGGGTTGGAACACTGAAGCTTTCTTT
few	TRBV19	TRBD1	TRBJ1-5	CASLGTGGRQPQHF	TGTGCCAGTTTAGGGACAGGGGGCCGTCAGCCCCAGCATTTT
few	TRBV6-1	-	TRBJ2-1	CASSREGGRNNEQFF	TGTGCCAGCAGTCGAGAGGGGGGGCGTAACAATGAGCAGTTCTTC
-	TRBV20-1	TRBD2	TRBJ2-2	CSARGGTQGAGELFF	TGCAGTGCTAGGGGGGGGACCCAAGGCGCCGGGGAGCTGTTTTTT
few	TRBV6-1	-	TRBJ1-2	CASSTGTAGGGYTF	TGTGCCAGCAGTACCGGGACGGCGGGTGGTGGCTACACCTTC
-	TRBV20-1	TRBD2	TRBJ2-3	CSAPRTSGRVDTQYF	TGCAGTGCTCCCCGAACTAGCGGGAGAGTGGATACGCAGTATTTT
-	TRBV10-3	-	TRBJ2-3	CATSTGDTQYF	TGTGCCACCTCGACAGGAGATACGCAGTATTTT
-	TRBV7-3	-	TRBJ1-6	CASSLSGGGSPLHF	TGTGCCAGCAGCTTATCGGGGGGGGGATCACCCCTCCACTTT
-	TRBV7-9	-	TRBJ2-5	CASSLARLRQETQYF	TGTGCCAGCAGCTTAGCACGGCTTCGCCAAGAGACCCAGTACTTC
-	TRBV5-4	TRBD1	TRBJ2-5	CASSLSTGVQETQYF	TGTGCCAGCAGCTTGAGTACAGGGGTTCAAGAGACCCAGTACTTC
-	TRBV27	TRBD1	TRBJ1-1	CASSNRDRNTEAFF	TGTGCCAGCAGTAACCGGGACAGGAACACTGAAGCTTTCTTT
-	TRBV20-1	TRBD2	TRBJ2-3	CSARVIAGGSPSTDTQYF	TGCAGTGCTAGAGTTATAGCGGGGGGGTCCCCTAGCACAGATACGCAGTATTTT
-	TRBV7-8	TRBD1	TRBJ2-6	CASSSLTGGGSGANVLTF	TGTGCCAGCAGCTCCCTGACAGGGGGCGGCTCTGGGGCCAACGTCCTGACTTTC
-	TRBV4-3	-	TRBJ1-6	CASSRSTRADSPLHF	TGCGCCAGCAGCCGAAGTACCAGGGCAGATTCACCCCTCCACTTT
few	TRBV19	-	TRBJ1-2	CASSIQPQAGTYGYTF	TGTGCCAGTAGTATACAGCCCCAGGCGGGGACCTATGGCTACACCTTC
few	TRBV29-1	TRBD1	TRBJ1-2	CSVETGYGYTF	TGCAGCGTCGAGACAGGGTATGGCTACACCTTC
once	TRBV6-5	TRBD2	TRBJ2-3	CASSYSGLAGDTDTQYF	TGTGCCAGCAGTTACTCGGGACTAGCGGGAGACACAGATACGCAGTATTTT
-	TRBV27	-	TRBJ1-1	CASSPVPALRGEAFF	TGTGCCAGCAGCCCTGTTCCCGCACTACGAGGAGAAGCTTTCTTT
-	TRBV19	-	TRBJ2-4	CASSNGAGGERKNIQYF	TGTGCCAGTAGTAATGGGGCTGGGGGCGAACGGAAAAACATTCAGTACTTC
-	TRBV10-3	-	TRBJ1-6	CAISVSSSYNSPLHF	TGTGCCATCAGTGTATCCAGCTCCTATAATTCACCCCTCCACTTT
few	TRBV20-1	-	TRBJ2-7	CSAHGGTYEQYF	TGCAGTGCTCACGGAGGTACCTACGAGCAGTACTTC
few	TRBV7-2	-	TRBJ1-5	CASSFDRDQPQHF	TGTGCCAGCAGCTTTGACAGAGATCAGCCCCAGCATTTT
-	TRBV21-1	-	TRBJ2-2	CASSKAGGRAKIEQNTGELFF	TGTGCCAGCAGCAAAGCTGGCGGGAGGGCTAAGATCGAACAGAACACCGGGGAGCTGTTTTTT
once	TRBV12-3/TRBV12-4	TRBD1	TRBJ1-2	CASSSDRGYGYTF	TGTGCCAGCAGTTCCGACAGGGGCTATGGCTACACCTTC
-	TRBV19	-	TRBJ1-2	CASSTRGFDGYTF	TGTGCCAGTAGTACCAGGGGTTTCGATGGCTACACCTTC
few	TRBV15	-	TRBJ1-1	CATSSKATGYTEAFF	TGTGCCACCAGCTCCAAGGCAACAGGTTACACTGAAGCTTTCTTT
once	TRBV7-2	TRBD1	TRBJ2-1	CASSLATGAYNEQFF	TGTGCCAGCAGCTTAGCGACAGGGGCCTACAATGAGCAGTTCTTC
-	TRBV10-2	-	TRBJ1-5	CASSAWETNQPQHF	TGCGCCAGCAGTGCTTGGGAGACAAATCAGCCCCAGCATTTT
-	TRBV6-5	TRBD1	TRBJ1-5	CASSYPGGNQPQHF	TGTGCCAGCAGTTACCCAGGGGGAAATCAGCCCCAGCATTTT
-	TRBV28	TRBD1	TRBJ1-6	CASSSGQGGNSPLHF	TGTGCCAGCAGTTCGGGACAGGGGGGTAATTCACCCCTCCACTTT
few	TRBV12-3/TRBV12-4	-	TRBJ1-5	CASSLAGGSNQPQHF	TGTGCCAGCAGTTTAGCGGGGGGAAGCAATCAGCCCCAGCATTTT
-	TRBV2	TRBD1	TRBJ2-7	CASSRDRSSYEQYF	TGTGCCAGCAGCCGGGACAGAAGCTCCTACGAGCAGTACTTC
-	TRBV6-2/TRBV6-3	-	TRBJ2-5	CASSYIETQYF	TGTGCCAGCAGTTACATTGAGACCCAGTACTTC
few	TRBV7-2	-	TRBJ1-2	CASSLAAWGYTF	TGTGCCAGCAGCTTAGCTGCTTGGGGCTACACCTTC
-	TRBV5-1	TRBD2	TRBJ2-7	CASSTGLAGSSYEQYF	TGCGCCAGCAGCACCGGACTAGCGGGGAGCTCCTACGAGCAGTACTTC
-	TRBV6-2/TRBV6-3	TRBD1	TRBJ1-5	CASRDRGLQPQHF	TGTGCCAGCAGGGACAGGGGGCTTCAGCCCCAGCATTTT
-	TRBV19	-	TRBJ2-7	CASMSRAYEQYF	TGTGCCAGTATGAGCAGGGCCTACGAGCAGTACTTC
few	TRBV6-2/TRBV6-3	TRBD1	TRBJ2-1	CASSKDRGQFF	TGTGCCAGCAGTAAGGACAGGGGGCAGTTCTTC
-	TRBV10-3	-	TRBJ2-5	CAISPQGGRTGTQYF	TGTGCCATCAGTCCACAGGGTGGACGGACGGGGACCCAGTACTTC
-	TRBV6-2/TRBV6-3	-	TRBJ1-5	CASSYGVRDNQPQHF	TGTGCCAGCAGTTATGGTGTTCGGGACAATCAGCCCCAGCATTTT
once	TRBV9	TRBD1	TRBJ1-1	CASSVGTGGSEAFF	TGTGCCAGCAGCGTAGGTACAGGGGGGTCTGAAGCTTTCTTT
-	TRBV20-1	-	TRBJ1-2	CSARGGSNYGYTF	TGCAGTGCTAGGGGGGGGAGTAACTATGGCTACACCTTC
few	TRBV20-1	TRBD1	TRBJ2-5	CSFPGQGFQETQYF	TGCAGTTTTCCGGGACAGGGGTTCCAAGAGACCCAGTACTTC
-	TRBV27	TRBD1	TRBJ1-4	CATGRDRRNEKLFF	TGTGCCACCGGCCGGGACAGGAGGAATGAAAAACTGTTTTTT
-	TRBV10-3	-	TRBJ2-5	CAISDLGQETQYF	TGTGCCATCAGTGATCTAGGACAAGAGACCCAGTACTTC
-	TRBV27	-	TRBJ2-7	CASSPWGTGAETWSYELYF	-
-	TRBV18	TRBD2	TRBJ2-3	CASSPGTSGDTDTQYF	TGTGCCAGCTCACCCGGCACTAGCGGAGATACAGATACGCAGTATTTT
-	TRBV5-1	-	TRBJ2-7	CASNVGGSSYEQYF	TGCGCCAGCAATGTCGGGGGATCATCCTACGAGCAGTACTTC
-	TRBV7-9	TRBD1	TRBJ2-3	CASSPRTGSDTQYF	TGTGCCAGCAGCCCTCGGACAGGTTCAGATACGCAGTATTTT
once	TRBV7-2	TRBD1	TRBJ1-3	CASSLDRAGNTIYF	TGTGCCAGCAGCTTGGACAGGGCTGGAAACACCATATATTTT